This TCR beta chain emerged from a study of blood T cell repertoires in COVID-19. Looking at the study overall: Spain, Italy and the United States supplied samples that represented acute and convalescent COVID-19. T cells, B-cell-depleted T cells, or PBMCs supplied cDNA or gDNA.

In the original processing: How many nucleated cells were present was estimated from reference gene primer amplification. The assay was immunoSEQ multiplex PCR, and TCRdb's table has in-frame clones only and misses some. V and J calls and clone size are copied from that table; D and trimming were computed from the DNA. The sample records around 220,000 clones, roughly 90% being singletons. The germline gives CDR1 SGHTA, CDR2 FQGNSA. Deletions cut 6 bases from V and 3 bases from J, with 11 bases between. The CDR3 loop spans 13 amino acids. Sequencing input: peripheral blood. This rearrangement joins TRBV7-2 to TRBJ1-1; D unclear. This TCR was sampled from a woman aged 50 to 60 with acute or convalescent COVID-19. DNA for the CDR3: TGTGCCAGCAGTTTCTGGCGGGACACTGAAGCTTTCTTT. Encoded protein: CASSFWRDTEAFF.